A single sample gave rise to the 20 T cell receptor beta chains below, sequenced in a study of shared clonotypes between healthy human individuals. Assay used: immunoSEQ multiplex PCR; TCRdb lists only in-frame clones, some missing. The sample records 750,000 to 1,000,000 clones, 80% to 95% being singletons. Naive CD8 cells comprised CD45RO-negative, CCR7-positively selected cells, excluding terminally differentiated effector memory CD45RA+ cells. Sequencing input: naive CD8+ T cells sorted from blood. These receptors were collected from a man aged 25 to 40 in good health.

The chain links TRBV6-5 to TRBJ2-1; D may be TRBD1 or TRBD2 (5 bases each). V dropped 2 bases and J dropped 11 bases, with 7 bases sitting between them. Germline CDR1 MNHEY, CDR2 SVGAGI. The CDR3 extends over 11 amino acids. The CDR3 is CASSYEGQQFF. CDR3 in DNA: TGTGCCAGCAGTTACGAGGGGCAGCAGTTCTTC.

The J gene is TRBJ1-3, the V gene TRBV6-1; 7 bases are shared with TRBD1. Germline V gene sequence: CDR1 MNHNS, CDR2 SASEGT. The ends lost 1 base at V and 5 bases at J; junction bases unmatched: 8. The CDR3 contains 16 residues. The CDR3, as DNA: TGTGCCAGCAGTGAAGGTGTGACAGGGTGGAGAAACACCATATATTTT. Protein sequence: CASSEGVTGWRNTIYF.

The chain is built from TRBV27 and TRBJ2-7; D could derive from TRBD1 or TRBD2 (7 bases each). CDR3 length: 14 residues. Germline lookup yields CDR1 MNHEY and CDR2 SMNVEV (reference sequence). Trimming removed 5 bases from V and 4 bases from J, with 15 bases in between. CDR3 nucleotides: TGTGCCAGCAGTCCGGGGAGGGGGCAATACGAGCAGTACTTC. It translates to CASSPGRGQYEQYF.

The CDR3 loop reads CASSPGLAESSYNEQFF. CDR3 nucleotide sequence: TGTGCCAGCAGCCCCGGACTAGCGGAGAGCTCCTACAATGAGCAGTTCTTC. The J gene is TRBJ2-1, the V gene TRBV5-6; 10 positions agree with TRBD2. Germline V lookup: CDR1 SGHDT, CDR2 YYEEEE. This CDR3 contains 17 residues. Losses at the gene ends were 4 bases for V and 0 bases for J; bases not matched to a gene: 7. Full variable domain (remainder filled in from reference TRBV5-6 and TRBJ2-1): DAGVTQSPTHLIKTRGQQVTLRCSPKSGHDTVSWYQQALGQGPQFIFQYYEEEERQRGNFPDRFSGHQFPNYSSELNVNALLLGDSALYLCASSPGLAESSYNEQFFGPGTRLTVL.

The V gene is TRBV5-4, the J gene TRBJ1-1; D is perhaps TRBD1 (6 bases). CDR3 length: 16 residues. The germline CDR1 and CDR2 sequences are SGHNT and YYREEE (reference sequence). Trimming removed 2 bases at V and 0 bases at J, with 14 bases between. CDR3 in amino acids: CASSLAPTGMNTEAFF. Written as DNA, the CDR3 is TGTGCCAGCAGCTTAGCCCCGACAGGAATGAACACTGAAGCTTTCTTT. Together with reference TRBV5-4 and TRBJ1-1, the CDR3 gives the full variable domain: ETGVTQSPTHLIKTRGQQVTLRCSSQSGHNTVSWYQQALGQGPQFIFQYYREEENGRGNFPPRFSGLQFPNYSSELNVNALELDDSALYLCASSLAPTGMNTEAFFGQGTRLTVV.

The chain couples TRBV2 to TRBJ1-1, with 8 bases aligning to TRBD1. The germline CDR1 and CDR2 sequences are SNHLY and FYNNEI. This CDR3 contains 14 residues. The V gene end was trimmed by 5 bases and the J gene end by 6 bases; junction bases not matched to a gene: 8. The CDR3 bases are TGTGCCAGCAGTAGGACAGGGATAAACCCTGAAGCTTTCTTT. The encoded protein is CASSRTGINPEAFF.

The chain joins TRBV7-6 to TRBJ2-7; no clear D gene. Trimming stripped 0 bases from V and 0 bases from J, with 9 bases between. The CDR3 runs to 15 residues. Germline CDR1 SGHVS, CDR2 FNYEAQ. The CDR3 loop is CASSLALSASYEQYF. Here the CDR3 DNA reads TGTGCCAGCAGCTTAGCGTTATCCGCCTCCTACGAGCAGTACTTC.

This sequence joins TRBV7-9 and TRBJ2-7; TRBD1 is a possible D gene (6 bases). CDR1 and CDR2 from the germline V gene are SEHNR and FQNEAQ (reference sequence). V gave up 5 bases and J gave up 10 bases, with 15 bases separating them. There are 12 residues in the CDR3. For the CDR3, the DNA is TGTGCCAGCAGCGATTCCCGGGACACTCAGTACTTC. Its protein product is CASSDSRDTQYF.

The V call is TRBV28, the J call TRBJ2-3; D remains ambiguous. The germline V gene encodes CDR1 MDHEN and CDR2 SYDVKM. This CDR3 spans 12 amino acids. Trimming took off 6 bases at V and 8 bases at J, with 12 bases between the two ends. The CDR3 DNA reads as TGTGCCAGCAGCCCTAAGGGCCGTACGCAGTATTTT. Its protein is CASSPKGRTQYF.

The chain is built from TRBV27 and TRBJ2-7, with 9 bases identical to TRBD1. Germline V gives CDR1 MNHEY, CDR2 SMNVEV (reference sequence). V shed 3 bases and J 6 bases; nucleotides not matched to a gene: 9. This CDR3 has 15 residues. The CDR3 here is CASSFTDRGWTEQYF. CDR3 DNA sequence: TGTGCCAGCAGTTTTACGGACAGGGGTTGGACCGAGCAGTACTTC.

CDR3 sequence (DNA): TGCGCCAGCAGCCAAGATTTTCTCAAGGGGGTTAATGAAAAACTGTTTTTT. Protein sequence: CASSQDFLKGVNEKLFF. The chain is built from TRBV4-3 and TRBJ1-4; D perhaps matches TRBD1 (6 bases). Trimming shortened V by 0 bases and J by 4 bases, and 15 bases separated the two germline ends. This CDR3 region has 17 residues. CDR1 is LGHNA, CDR2 YSLEER, per germline.

The V call is TRBV30, the J call TRBJ2-7; TRBD2 is a possible D gene (6 bases). Germline V gene sequence: CDR1 GTSNPN, CDR2 SVGIG (reference sequence). The CDR3 extends over 14 amino acids. Trimming pared 2 bases from V and 3 bases from J, leaving 14 bases between. Written as DNA, the CDR3 is TGTGCCTGGAGTCCATCGGGACTCTTCTACGAGCAGTACTTC. Its protein is CAWSPSGLFYEQYF.

The rearrangement joins TRBV25-1 to TRBJ1-1, with D unresolved. CDR3 size: 18 residues. From germline, CDR1 is MGHDK and CDR2 SYGVNS. The ends were cut back, 4 bases at V and 0 bases at J, with 21 bases in the middle. CDR3 amino acids: CASSAPPYGQEMNTEAFF. DNA of the CDR3: TGTGCCAGCAGTGCCCCCCCTTATGGGCAGGAGATGAACACTGAAGCTTTCTTT.

The count of this clone is one. This sequence joins TRBV29-1 and TRBJ2-7; 9 positions match TRBD1. Germline V gives CDR1 SQVTM, CDR2 ANQGSEA. The CDR3 contains 13 residues. V was clipped by 6 bases and J by 4 bases; unmatched bases: 7. The DNA for the CDR3 is TGCAGCGTCCACGGGACAGGGTTTTACGAGCAGTACTTC. Its translation is CSVHGTGFYEQYF.

This chain joins TRBV6-5 and TRBJ2-4, with D perhaps matching TRBD2 (6 bases). Germline V gene sequence: CDR1 MNHEY, CDR2 SVGAGI. The CDR3 covers 14 residues. V lost 4 bases, J lost 3 bases, and 10 bases lay in between. CDR3 nucleotides: TGTGCCAGCAGTTCCAGGCGGGACAAAAACATTCAGTACTTC. This sequence encodes CASSSRRDKNIQYF.

The V gene is TRBV29-1, the J gene TRBJ2-1; TRBD1 matches at 7 bases. V gave up 6 bases and J gave up 13 bases; unmatched junction bases: 6. From germline, CDR1 is SQVTM and CDR2 ANQGSEA. The CDR3 spans 10 residues. The CDR3 DNA reads TGCAGCGTGGAAAGACAGGGTCAGTTCTTC. Protein product: CSVERQGQFF.

V usage is TRBV6-6 and J usage is TRBJ1-1; D possibly corresponds to TRBD1 (5 bases). This CDR3 has 15 residues. Germline lookup yields CDR1 MNHNY and CDR2 SVGAGI (reference sequence). The ends were cut back, 7 bases at V and 7 bases at J, with 22 bases in the middle. The CDR3 DNA reads TGTGCCAGCACCCCATGGGGCGGAACCGACAGTGAAGCTTTCTTT. It codes for CASTPWGGTDSEAFF.

Note on this clone: The junction departs from the called germline gene at one end, perhaps through a read error. The chain links TRBV25-1 to TRBJ2-3; 7 nucleotides line up with TRBD1. Germline CDR1 is MGHDK and CDR2 is SYGVNS. The CDR3 is 16 residues long. Here the CDR3 reads CASTERGRRGSDTQYF. In nucleotides, the CDR3 is TGTGCCAGCACTGAAAGGGGGCGGAGAGGGTCTGATACGCAGTATTTT.

The chain combines TRBV5-6 with TRBJ2-7; D call uncertain. V was pared by 1 base and J by 0 bases, with 5 bases between. The CDR3 spans 13 residues. Germline V gene sequence: CDR1 SGHDT, CDR2 YYEEEE. In DNA, the CDR3 is TGTGCCAGCAGCTTGTTGAACTCCTACGAGCAGTACTTC. Translation: CASSLLNSYEQYF.

V and J are TRBV27 and TRBJ2-2; 7 positions agree with TRBD1. The CDR3 has 15 amino acids. Germline loops: CDR1 MNHEY, CDR2 SMNVEV (reference sequence). The ends lost 3 bases at V and 5 bases at J; junction bases unmatched: 6. The CDR3 here is CASSFSAGGTGELFF. The DNA of the CDR3 is TGTGCCAGCAGTTTTTCGGCAGGGGGAACCGGGGAGCTGTTTTTT.